These T cell receptor beta chains were read from a single sample in a study of graft-versus-host responses after intestinal transplantation. Using immunoSEQ multiplex PCR, the repertoire was profiled, and TCRdb retains in-frame clones only, with some absent. The data show roughly 28,000 clones, approximately 93% seen once. Material: PBMCs, obtained about 65 days after intestinal transplant. Receptors were obtained from a human patient who received an intestinal transplant, so some T cells may come from the graft donor. Each CDR3 is given with its conserved first and last residue. D genes are given only for firm matches. Clone size is not always given. Where it is, it says once, few, many or a class for expanded clones.

>TRBJ2-7|NA|NA|TRBV10-1
CASSDSTGAYEQYF
TGCGCCAGCAGTGATTCGACAGGTGCCTACGAGCAGTACTTC
>TRBJ1-2|TRBD1|NA|TRBV7-9
CASSDIPDRGPSYNYGYTF
TGTGCCAGCAGCGATATTCCGGACAGGGGGCCCTCCTATAACTATGGCTACACCTTC
>TRBJ2-2|NA|NA|TRBV2
CASSEARTGELFF
TGTGCCAGCAGTGAAGCGAGGACCGGGGAGCTGTTTTTT
>TRBJ2-3|TRBD2|NA|TRBV13
CASSDRTRAGGSTDTQYF
TGTGCCAGCAGCGATCGGACCCGAGCGGGGGGGTCCACAGATACGCAGTATTTT
>TRBJ2-3|NA|NA|TRBV4-1
CASSQVAFVSTDTQYF
TGCGCCAGCAGCCAAGTCGCCTTTGTTAGCACAGATACGCAGTATTTT
>TRBJ1-2|NA|NA|TRBV6-1
CASSDRLMDGAYGYTF
TGTGCCAGCAGTGACCGGCTGATGGACGGAGCCTATGGCTACACCTTC
>TRBJ2-7|TRBD2|few|TRBV4-2
CASSQDETSGYEQYF
TGTGCCAGCAGCCAAGACGAGACTAGCGGCTACGAGCAGTACTTC
>TRBJ1-1|NA|NA|TRBV19
CASSIWTEPNTEAFF
TGTGCCAGTAGTATTTGGACGGAACCTAACACTGAAGCTTTCTTT
>TRBJ2-7|NA|NA|TRBV30
CAWGTAGEQYF
TGTGCCTGGGGCACTGCAGGCGAGCAGTACTTC
>TRBJ2-7|NA|once|TRBV6-9
CASSELGEVHEQYF
TGTGCCAGCAGTGAACTTGGCGAAGTTCACGAGCAGTACTTC
>TRBJ2-1|TRBD2|NA|TRBV4-1
CASSLSGAVTYNEQFF
TGCGCCAGCAGCCTAAGCGGGGCGGTGACCTACAATGAGCAGTTCTTC
>TRBJ2-3|NA|NA|TRBV19
CASSIDDGIQRDTQYF
TGTGCCAGTAGTATAGACGACGGCATACAAAGGGATACGCAGTATTTT
>TRBJ2-3|NA|once|TRBV4-1
CASSQAPGVTDTQYF
TGCGCCAGCAGCCAAGCTCCGGGAGTCACAGATACGCAGTATTTT
>TRBJ1-1|TRBD1|NA|TRBV5-5
CASRRTGEAFF
TGTGCCAGCAGACGGACAGGGGAAGCTTTCTTT
>TRBJ2-7|NA|NA|TRBV11-3
CASSSRHLTGTSRLSEQYF
TGTGCCAGCAGCTCCCGCCATTTGACCGGGACTTCCCGTTTGAGTGAGCAGTACTTC
>TRBJ1-6|NA|NA|TRBV5-1
CASSFLTIADTSYNSPLHF
TGCGCCAGCAGCTTCCTGACAATTGCCGATACGTCCTATAATTCACCCCTCCACTTT